This TCR beta chain emerged from a study of T cell changes during pregnancy in multiple sclerosis. Germline CDR1 reads LGHNA; CDR2 reads YNFKEQ. CDR3 size: 20 residues. V was clipped by 1 base and J by 4 bases; unmatched bases: 12. Some clones are missing from TCRdb's copy, which holds only in-frame ones; the method was immunoSEQ multiplex PCR. The sample has some 40,000 clones; roughly nine tenths are singletons. The clonotype comes from a female donor with multiple sclerosis, enrolled in a pregnancy study. The chain carries TRBV4-2 and TRBJ2-5, with TRBD2 matching over 16 bases. The sequencing here drew on CD4+ T cells from peripheral blood mononuclear cells, taken in the first trimester of pregnancy. In DNA, the CDR3 is TGTGCCAGCAGCCAAGCCCCACCTCGGGGACTAGCGGGAGGGACAGAGACCCAGTACTTC. This gives the protein CASSQAPPRGLAGGTETQYF.